This paragraph reports one T cell receptor beta chain. This entry belongs to a study of blood T cell repertoires in COVID-19. Study background: Samples representing acute and convalescent COVID-19 were sourced from the United States, Italy and Spain.

As handled by the study authors: Estimates of nucleated cell counts were drawn from the amplification of reference gene primers. TCRdb's copy holds only in-frame clones and misses some; the assay was immunoSEQ multiplex PCR. V and J calls and clone size follow that table, whereas D and trimming were derived from the DNA. This repertoire shows fewer than 300,000 clones, approximately 82% found once; its top ten account for roughly 4.7%. Cohort placement rested on clinical history that participants reported themselves. Exposed participants came across a COVID-19 case within 2 weeks before study entry. The sequence was collected from a man aged 35 to 55 who had been exposed to COVID-19. Sequencing was performed on PBMCs or T cells enriched from blood (not recorded which).

As DNA, the CDR3 is TGTGCCACCAGTGGCCTTGGCGGTGGGACTAGCGGGAGAAATGAGCAGTTCTTC. Its translation is CATSGLGGGTSGRNEQFF. The genes are TRBV24-1 and TRBJ2-1, with TRBD2 matching over 14 bases. V shed 5 bases, J shed 7 bases, and the junction held 12 bases outside the gene matches. This CDR3 is 18 amino acids long. Germline V gene sequence: CDR1 KGHDR, CDR2 SFDVKD.